One sample yielded the 27 T cell receptor beta chains listed below, sequenced in a study of cytotoxic CD8 clonotypes in ibrutinib-treated CLL. Here immunoSEQ multiplex PCR was the method, and the copy in TCRdb shows in-frame clones only, minus some. The sample has about 50,000 clones, more than 70% seen once. The sample in question was PBMCs, obtained after 12 months of ibrutinib treatment. The receptors derive from a human donor with chronic lymphocytic leukemia.

The rearrangement uses TRBV30 and TRBJ2-7; D not resolved. Germline-derived CDR1 and CDR2 are GTSNPN and SVGIG (reference sequence). V shed 0 bases and J shed 7 bases, with 10 bases lying between them. This CDR3 comprises 12 residues. The CDR3 here is CAWSVFSGEQYF. In nucleotides, the CDR3 is TGTGCCTGGAGTGTATTTTCAGGAGAGCAGTACTTC.

This clone was found once. This chain connects TRBV4-1 to TRBJ1-1, with 7 bases that match TRBD1. Germline loops: CDR1 MGHRA, CDR2 YSYEKL. J lost 7 bases, V lost 2 bases, and 4 bases had no gene match. The CDR3 runs 13 residues. The CDR3 coding sequence is TGCGCCAGCAGCCAAATAGGGGGCGGTGAAGCTTTCTTT. Protein sequence: CASSQIGGGEAFF.

The chain is built from TRBV7-9 and TRBJ2-1; 7 bases align to TRBD2. This CDR3 has 15 residues. J gave up 4 bases and V 4 bases, and 7 bases lay outside the gene matches. Germline CDR1 reads SEHNR; CDR2 reads FQNEAQ (reference sequence). CDR3 region: CASSSRLAVYNEQFF. The CDR3 DNA follows: TGTGCCAGCAGCTCCCGGCTAGCGGTGTACAATGAGCAGTTCTTC.

The J gene is TRBJ1-6, the V gene TRBV30; D possibly corresponds to TRBD1 (5 bases). Trimming removed 2 bases from V and 8 bases from J, with 10 bases in between. Per the germline V gene, CDR1 is GTSNPN and CDR2 is SVGIG (reference sequence). The length of the CDR3 is 13 residues. The CDR3 is CAWSSGRDSPLHF. Written as DNA, the CDR3 is TGTGCCTGGAGTTCAGGGAGGGATTCACCCCTCCACTTT.

This chain uses TRBV28 with TRBJ2-7, with D perhaps TRBD1 (5 bases). V lost 0 bases and J lost 2, with 14 bases in between. Germline V CDR1 and CDR2: MDHEN, SYDVKM. The CDR3 spans 16 residues. The CDR3: CASSLWGRLRPYEQYF. In nucleotides, the CDR3 is TGTGCCAGCAGTTTATGGGGGCGCCTTAGGCCCTACGAGCAGTACTTC.

The chain links TRBV2 to TRBJ2-7; possibly TRBD1 or TRBD2 for D (5 bases each). The germline CDR1 and CDR2 sequences are SNHLY and FYNNEI. V was shortened by 8 bases and J by 3 bases, with 20 bases between the two germline ends. The CDR3 length is 15 residues. CDR3 nucleotides: TGTGCCAGCGGAAGAGACAGCGGTCCCCTCTACGAGCAGTACTTC. Residues: CASGRDSGPLYEQYF.

This clone appeared a few times. In DNA form, the CDR3 reads TGTGCCAGCAGAAGGACTAGCGGTTATGAGCAGTTCTTC. Translating gives CASRRTSGYEQFF. The V and J genes are TRBV6-1 and TRBJ2-1; 10 positions agree with TRBD2. Germline assignment: CDR1 MNHNS and CDR2 SASEGT. The CDR3 runs to 13 residues. V shed 6 bases and J 8 bases; nucleotides not matched to a gene: 4.

This clone was found a few times. The V and J genes are TRBV7-9 and TRBJ1-2; 7 bases are shared with TRBD1. Trimming took 4 bases from V and 3 from J; bases not matched to a gene: 11. The CDR3 length is 16 residues. Germline V gene lookup returns CDR1 SEHNR and CDR2 FQNEAQ (reference sequence). CDR3 nucleotide sequence: TGTGCCAGCAGCTCATTCACAGGGGAGGAGTACTATGGCTACACCTTC. Encoded protein: CASSSFTGEEYYGYTF.

The chain joins TRBV25-1 to TRBJ2-1, with 10 bases identical to TRBD1. V dropped 6 bases and J dropped 6; count of bases not matched to a gene: 5. CDR3 length: 14 residues. In germline, CDR1 is MGHDK, CDR2 SYGVNS. CDR3 sequence (DNA): TGTGCCAGCAGGACAGGGGGCTGGGGCAATGAGCAGTTCTTC. Translated, it gives CASRTGGWGNEQFF. The whole variable domain, remainder taken from reference TRBV25-1 and TRBJ2-1, is EADIYQTPRYLVIGTGKKITLECSQTMGHDKMYWYQQDPGMELHLIHYSYGVNSTEKGDLSSESTVSRIRTEHFPLTLESARPSHTSQYLCASRTGGWGNEQFFGPGTRLTVL.

The chain has TRBV18 and TRBJ1-1, with 7 bases fitting TRBD1. Germline V CDR1 and CDR2: KGHSH, LQKENI. J lost 1 base, V lost 5 bases, and 7 bases had no gene match. The CDR3 spans 15 residues. This CDR3 reads CASSADRVPNTEAFF. DNA for the CDR3: TGTGCCAGCTCAGCTGACAGGGTTCCGAACACTGAAGCTTTCTTT.

This rearrangement joins TRBV27 to TRBJ2-7, with TRBD1 matching over 7 bases. V gave up 5 bases and J gave up 3 bases; unmatched junction bases: 4. The CDR3 is 13 amino acids. Germline CDR1 MNHEY, CDR2 SMNVEV (reference sequence). DNA of the CDR3: TGTGCCAGCAGTCTCCGGGACAGCTACGAGCAGTACTTC. This encodes CASSLRDSYEQYF.

The chain has TRBV9 and TRBJ1-2; D is uncertain. Trimming took off 3 bases at V and 8 bases at J, with 8 bases between the two ends. CDR1 is SGDLS, CDR2 YYNGEE, per germline. This CDR3 has 11 residues. CDR3 loop: CASSDRWGYTF. In nucleotides, the CDR3 is TGTGCCAGCAGCGATCGTTGGGGCTACACCTTC.

The V and J genes are TRBV11-1 and TRBJ1-2; TRBD1 matches at 12 bases. Germline values: CDR1 SGHAT, CDR2 FQDESV (reference sequence). Trimming cost V 6 bases and J 1 base; bases outside gene matches: 3. The CDR3 contains 15 residues. DNA of the CDR3: TGTGCCAGCAGAGGGACAGGGGGCCATAACTATGGCTACACCTTC. Translated: CASRGTGGHNYGYTF.

This clone was seen more than once but under ten times. The chain combines TRBV11-2 with TRBJ2-7; unclear D gene. This CDR3 comprises 13 residues. Germline assignment: CDR1 SGHAT and CDR2 FQNNGV. The V end was cut by 5 bases, the J end by 9 bases, with 17 bases between. The CDR3 protein is CASSPNGYDVQYF. The CDR3 DNA follows: TGTGCCAGCAGCCCTAACGGTTACGATGTGCAGTACTTC.

The V gene is TRBV4-1, the J gene TRBJ2-1; D uncertain. Germline lookup yields CDR1 MGHRA and CDR2 YSYEKL. This CDR3 has 17 residues. Trimming removed 3 bases at V and 6 bases at J, with 21 bases between. The CDR3 sequence: CASSHKVPDGWGNEQFF. CDR3 DNA sequence: TGCGCCAGCAGCCACAAAGTGCCTGACGGGTGGGGCAATGAGCAGTTCTTC.

The chain has TRBV30 and TRBJ2-7; the D gene is possibly TRBD1 (5 bases). Trimming removed 2 bases at V and 2 bases at J, with 10 bases between. The CDR3 consists of 13 residues. The germline V gene has CDR1 GTSNPN and CDR2 SVGIG (reference sequence). This CDR3 is CAWSHTGPYEQYF. The DNA for the CDR3 is TGTGCCTGGAGTCACACAGGACCCTACGAGCAGTACTTC.

The rearrangement links TRBV19 to TRBJ2-2, with D perhaps TRBD2 (6 bases). Trimming stripped 3 bases from V and 4 bases from J, with 12 bases between. The CDR3 spans 15 residues. CDR1 LNHDA and CDR2 SQIVND come from the germline V gene (reference sequence). CDR3 bases: TGTGCCAGTAGTATCTCGGGAGTGGCCACCGGGGAGCTGTTTTTT. This sequence encodes CASSISGVATGELFF.

The chain recombines TRBV4-2 with TRBJ2-4, with 7 nucleotides matching TRBD2. V trimming: 3 bases; J trimming: 6 bases; junction bases outside the gene matches: 14. The CDR3 is made up of 17 amino acids. Germline V gives CDR1 LGHNA, CDR2 YNFKEQ. The CDR3 nucleotides read TGTGCCAGCAGCCATTCTGGCGGGAGCCGCTCAATAAACATTCAGTACTTC. Amino acid sequence: CASSHSGGSRSINIQYF.

The rearrangement uses TRBV28 and TRBJ1-3; maybe TRBD1 (6 bases). Germline CDR1 and CDR2: MDHEN and SYDVKM. The CDR3 has 14 residues. V was cut by 3 bases and J by 3 bases, with 9 bases left in between. CDR3 residues: CASSLYRDGNTIYF. DNA of the CDR3: TGTGCCAGCAGTTTGTACAGGGATGGAAACACCATATATTTT. Together with reference TRBV28 and TRBJ1-3, the CDR3 gives the full variable domain: DVKVTQSSRYLVKRTGEKVFLECVQDMDHENMFWYRQDPGLGLRLIYFSYDVKMKEKGDIPEGYSVSREKKERFSLILESASTNQTSMYLCASSLYRDGNTIYFGEGSWLTVV.

V is TRBV28 and J is TRBJ1-5; 10 nucleotides line up with TRBD1. Per germline, CDR1 MDHEN and CDR2 SYDVKM. The CDR3 length is 15 residues. V lost 6 bases, J lost 3 bases, and 5 bases stayed unmatched. The chain's CDR3 is CASRLGQGFNQPQHF. CDR3 DNA sequence: TGTGCCAGCAGGCTGGGACAGGGGTTCAATCAGCCCCAGCATTTT.

V usage is TRBV25-1 and J usage is TRBJ2-7; D unresolved. Germline CDR1 MGHDK, CDR2 SYGVNS. CDR3 length: 12 residues. V was pared by 4 bases and J by 6 bases, with 10 bases between. The CDR3 reads CASSVSATEQYF. The CDR3 bases are TGTGCCAGCAGTGTTTCGGCCACCGAGCAGTACTTC.

The chain combines TRBV30 with TRBJ1-3, with D uncertain. CDR1 is GTSNPN, CDR2 SVGIG, per germline (reference sequence). The CDR3 length is 15 residues. V shed 1 base and J shed 1 base, with 11 bases lying between them. The CDR3 is CAWSDGLLSGNTIYF. CDR3 DNA sequence: TGTGCCTGGAGTGATGGACTTTTGTCTGGAAACACCATATATTTT.

J is TRBJ2-1 and V is TRBV30; 9 nucleotides match TRBD1. The CDR3 runs 15 residues. The ends lost 0 bases at V and 7 bases at J; junction bases unmatched: 7. From germline, CDR1 is GTSNPN and CDR2 SVGIG (reference sequence). The CDR3 nucleotides are TGTGCCTGGAGTGTAAGGGACAGGGCCCGTAATGAGCAGTTCTTC. Protein: CAWSVRDRARNEQFF.

The gene calls are TRBV4-2 and TRBJ2-1; 9 nucleotides agree with TRBD2. This CDR3 spans 17 amino acids. V lost 0 bases to trimming and J lost 4 bases; unmatched junction nucleotides: 7. The V gene's germline CDR1 is LGHNA and CDR2 YNFKEQ. In DNA form, the CDR3 reads TGTGCCAGCAGCCAAGATCTAAAGACTAGCGGATACAATGAGCAGTTCTTC. It encodes CASSQDLKTSGYNEQFF.

V usage is TRBV4-3 and J usage is TRBJ2-6; D gene uncertain. Germline V lookup: CDR1 LGHNA, CDR2 YSLEER. V was cut by 0 bases and J by 4 bases, with 10 bases left in between. This CDR3 spans 16 amino acids. This CDR3 is CASSQELRSGANVLTF. The CDR3 DNA follows: TGCGCCAGCAGCCAAGAACTAAGGAGCGGGGCCAACGTCCTGACTTTC.

CDR3 residues: CASRPLGAGASNQPQHF. CDR3 in DNA: TGTGCCAGCAGACCACTAGGGGCAGGGGCTAGCAATCAGCCCCAGCATTTT. The chain uses TRBV27 and TRBJ1-5; the D gene is possibly TRBD1 (6 bases). V was shortened by 6 bases and J by 0 bases, with 18 bases between the two germline ends. From germline, CDR1 is MNHEY and CDR2 SMNVEV (reference sequence). CDR3 size: 17 residues.

This rearrangement joins TRBV7-2 to TRBJ2-7, with 9 bases fitting TRBD1. CDR3 size: 15 residues. Germline V gene lookup returns CDR1 SGHTA and CDR2 FQGNSA. V lost 0 bases, J lost 6 bases, and 6 bases stayed unmatched. CDR3 sequence reads: CASSLARTGVTEQYF. In DNA, the CDR3 is TGTGCCAGCAGCTTAGCCCGGACAGGGGTGACCGAGCAGTACTTC.